A selection of T cell receptor beta chains follows, all from one sample in a study of cytomegalovirus exposure and HLA in healthy donors. Produced via immunoSEQ multiplex PCR; TCRdb's table is partial and in-frame only. The sample features approximately 140,000 clones, with 1.5% to 1.7% in its top ten. The sequencing sample was made of PBMCs. The receptor source for this set is a woman in her thirties or forties in good health and CMV-seronegative. Both conserved end residues are part of each CDR3. The order of the fields is D gene, V gene, J gene, CDR3 protein. D genes are given only for firm matches.

-	TRBV19	TRBJ1-5	CASMDSPLHNGQPQHF
-	TRBV5-1	TRBJ1-6	CASSLRSSYNSPLHF
-	TRBV5-1	TRBJ1-3	CASSPRVARSGNTIYF
TRBD1	TRBV7-6	TRBJ2-5	CASSPRQGRETQYF
-	TRBV11-2	TRBJ2-2	CASSPGTGELFF
TRBD1	TRBV7-9	TRBJ1-3	CASSLGTGRGNTIYF
TRBD1	TRBV29-1	TRBJ1-1	CSDIKTGGGGAFF
-	TRBV7-9	TRBJ2-2	CASSRSGLNTGELFF
TRBD1	TRBV5-4	TRBJ1-1	CASSSGQENTEAFF
-	TRBV7-6	TRBJ1-3	CASSAAGADGNTIYF
-	TRBV4-3	-	CASSQAQDSYYEQYF
TRBD1	TRBV28	TRBJ2-3	CASKSGTGPTDTQYF
TRBD2	TRBV28	TRBJ2-6	CASSEVGGGKSSGANVLTF
-	TRBV6-4	TRBJ2-3	CASSDGAGSTDTQYF
TRBD1	TRBV28	TRBJ1-2	CASRPYTEQGAGGYTF
-	TRBV11-2	TRBJ2-5	CASSALARETQYF
-	TRBV9	TRBJ2-5	CASSVDREGTQYF
TRBD2	TRBV19	TRBJ2-3	CASTDGLAGGTDTQYF
TRBD1	TRBV7-2	TRBJ2-7	CASSRVSGGPIPYEQYF
TRBD1	TRBV10-3	TRBJ1-6	CAISDQGARNSPLHF
-	TRBV2	TRBJ1-5	CASRGGREDNQPQHF
-	TRBV5-4	TRBJ1-2	CASSFEREGPGYTF
-	TRBV5-1	TRBJ2-5	CASSLAGRQETQYF
-	TRBV19	TRBJ2-1	CASSPSVWGEGNNEQFF
TRBD1	TRBV4-3	TRBJ1-5	CASSQRRTGPNQPQHF
-	TRBV4-2	TRBJ2-1	CASSQDRSSYNEQFF
TRBD2	TRBV10-2	TRBJ2-4	CASCRGGENIQYF
TRBD1	TRBV18	TRBJ1-2	CASSPEGANYGYTF
-	TRBV5-5	TRBJ1-5	CASSLGGEQPQHF
TRBD2	TRBV7-3	TRBJ2-1	CASSLAGTSSYNEQFF
-	TRBV6-6	TRBJ2-3	CASSYPHGTDTQYF
-	TRBV4-3	TRBJ2-2	CASSPQGYTGELFF
TRBD1	TRBV4-2	TRBJ1-5	CASSPWTGGGNQPQHF
TRBD1	TRBV27	TRBJ1-1	CASSPDRGRAMNTEAFF
-	TRBV6-5	TRBJ1-2	CASVRGRDYGYTF
TRBD1	TRBV7-3	TRBJ2-2	CASSRQGVDTGELFF
TRBD2	TRBV6-5	TRBJ2-1	CASSYVSSGVYEQFF
-	TRBV5-1	TRBJ2-5	CASRPGEETQYF
-	TRBV11-3	TRBJ2-1	CASSLDGGTEQFF
TRBD1	TRBV6-1	TRBJ1-5	CAGGQGAQGPQHF
TRBD1	TRBV5-6	TRBJ1-5	CASSLGQGARGNQPQHF
-	TRBV10-3	TRBJ2-2	CAISGLENGELFF
-	TRBV14	TRBJ1-2	CASSSQWTNGYTF
TRBD1	TRBV6-5	TRBJ1-2	CASSQQGTANYGYTF
TRBD1	TRBV7-2	TRBJ2-3	CASSSTRGGWADTQYF
-	TRBV11-2	TRBJ1-2	CASSLAAGFVYGYTF
TRBD1	TRBV18	TRBJ1-1	CASSPDRGTEAFF
-	TRBV12-5	TRBJ1-2	CASGQGNYGYTF
TRBD2	TRBV9	TRBJ2-1	CASSVGGGGRYNEQFF
TRBD1	TRBV29-1	TRBJ1-1	CSVTLTGRTEAFF
-	TRBV5-1	TRBJ2-5	CASSLVQGPETQYF
-	TRBV4-3	TRBJ1-1	CASSQEGVTRGTEAFF
-	TRBV9	TRBJ2-7	CASSVIPTASLYEQYF
-	TRBV9	TRBJ1-3	CASSADFVGASGNTIYF
-	TRBV15	TRBJ2-5	CATSRGPGRTNAQYF
TRBD1	TRBV19	TRBJ1-4	CASLPRGLEEKLFF
-	TRBV4-3	TRBJ2-5	CASSLVKGRKETQYF
-	TRBV7-3	TRBJ1-1	CASSQGGTEAFF
-	TRBV11-2	TRBJ2-5	CASSSARGTYQETQYF